This TCR beta chain was recovered during a study of T-cell memory formation after mild COVID-19 (dated by TCRdb to the early 2020s). Study-wide context: TCR sequence clusters from the two donors were largely donor specific. Longitudinal TCRalpha and TCRbeta repertoire sequencing tracked T-cell clones expanding and contracting after mild COVID-19 in a couple of donors. The cohort comprised two young, previously healthy adult volunteers, one female and one male.

Sequenced using an Illumina NovaSeq 6000. cDNA libraries for TCRalpha and TCRbeta were prepared by 5'RACE using constant-segment primers, with sample barcodes and unique molecular identifiers added. Trizol reagent was used to extract RNA from every sample. Amplification of the libraries took two PCR steps, and the second step added a second sample barcode plus Illumina TruSeq adapters. Libraries were sequenced on an Illumina NovaSeq with 2 x 150 bp paired-end reads. Under the source paper's analysis protocol: Demultiplexing of reads and collapsing into UMI-guided consensus sequences were performed with migec v1.2.7. Using mixcr v2.1.11, the UMI consensuses were aligned to TRA and TRB V and J templates and assembled into clonotypes. A clonotype was counted as expanded or contracted only if both edgeR and NoisET called the change significant, with noise models trained on biological replicates. For edgeR calls, the thresholds were a false discovery rate-adjusted p below 0.01 and a log2 fold-change of 1. PCA with hierarchical clustering of max-normalized trajectories of the 1000 most abundant clonotypes was used as exploratory dynamics analysis. Separately sequenced CD4+ and CD8+ repertoires were used to assign the CD4 or CD8 phenotype of responding clones. In TCRdb, the public reads were trimmed at Q25 with fastp and aligned with MiXCR, with productive beta chains retained. Merged by CDR3 protein, the rows form single entries marked with the most common genes and DNA. The V and J calls shown here were made by TCRdb, not taken from the authors' results. Present in this sample are approximately 190,000 distinct CDR3 sequences, 18% of which were seen just once. The ten largest clones add up to 2% to 3% of the sample.

Concerning this clonotype itself: The antigen this receptor binds is unknown. No base quality information exists; no much larger clone differs at one position.

The germline ends are 18 bases apart after V is trimmed by 8 bases and J by 0 bases. The CDR3 sequence holds 16 residues, the cysteine and phenylalanine included. Only the CDR3 region is kept as DNA, spanning 48 bases read in frame from base 1. Findings and caveats that apply to the study as a whole: The second-wave clones that peaked on day 37 were not confirmed to be SARS-CoV-2 specific. From day 15 to 85, contracting clones showed balanced CD4/CD8 phenotypes, whereas a second wave of clones that expanded from day 15 to 37 leaned towards CD4+. The study included only two mild cases, and larger cohorts that include severe cases with pre-infection samples were judged to be necessary. Contracting CD4+ clones were found mainly in CM and EM memory subsets, while CD8+ clones were enriched in EMRA. Some responding clones were found in pre-infection memory, which suggests that pre-existing cross-reactive memory T cells took part in the SARS-CoV-2 response.

PBMCs were isolated by Ficoll-Paque density gradient centrifugation. This TCR derives from an adult woman who had mild COVID-19 (a few samples of this study predate the infection). The sample titles of this study are shuffled in the database, so cell type and time point are left out; the donor was told from shared clones. Sequences were obtained from PBMCs or a T cell subset sorted from them (not recorded which). This chain is built from TRBV23-1 and TRBJ2-3, with TRBD2 as a weak D call on 6 bases. TRBV23-1 is sorted into the ORF group, with uncertain function. The nucleotides are TGCGCCAGCCGGTTTTGGGGGGATGCTAGCACAGATACGCAGTATTTT. This encodes CASRFWGDASTDTQYF.